What follows describes a single T cell receptor beta chain. Its antigen is not identified. The sample comes from a study of cytomegalovirus exposure and HLA in healthy donors. The PCR had 60 Vbeta and 13 Jbeta primers. Measured with immunoSEQ multiplex PCR; TCRdb has only the in-frame clones, and not every one. The sample holds 110,000 to 150,000 clones, 8.5% to 10% seen once. Broader study findings: Follow-up analysis later connected one missense variant in DCLRE1C with trimming of TCR beta V- and J-genes.

This sequence was found in a man aged 50 to 60 in good health and CMV-seronegative. Material for sequencing was PBMCs.

The chain's CDR3 is CASSQGGAGGVGELFF. In nucleotides, the CDR3 is TGTGCCAGCAGCCAAGGCGGGGCGGGAGGAGTCGGGGAGCTGTTTTTT. The V and J genes are TRBV5-4 and TRBJ2-2; 8 bases match TRBD2. The CDR3 is 16 amino acids. Germline lookup yields CDR1 SGHNT and CDR2 YYREEE (reference sequence). The J segment lost 7 bases and the V segment lost 4 bases, leaving 12 bases of the junction unmatched.